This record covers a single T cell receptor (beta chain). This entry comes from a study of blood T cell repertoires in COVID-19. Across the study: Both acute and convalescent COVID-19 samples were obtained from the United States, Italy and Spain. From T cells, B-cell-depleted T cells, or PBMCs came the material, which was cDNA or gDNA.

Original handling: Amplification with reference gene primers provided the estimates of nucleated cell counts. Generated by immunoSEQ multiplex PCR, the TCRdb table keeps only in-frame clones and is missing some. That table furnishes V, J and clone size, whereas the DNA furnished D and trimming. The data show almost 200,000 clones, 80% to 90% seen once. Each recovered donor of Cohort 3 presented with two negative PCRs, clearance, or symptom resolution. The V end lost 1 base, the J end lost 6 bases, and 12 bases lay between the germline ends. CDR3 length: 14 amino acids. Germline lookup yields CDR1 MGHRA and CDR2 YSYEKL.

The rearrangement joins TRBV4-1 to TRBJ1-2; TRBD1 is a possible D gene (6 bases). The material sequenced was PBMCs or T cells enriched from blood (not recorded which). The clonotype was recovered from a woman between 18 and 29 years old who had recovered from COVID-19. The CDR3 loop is CASSQGWTDDGYTF. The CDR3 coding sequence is TGCGCCAGCAGCCAAGGTTGGACAGATGATGGCTACACCTTC.